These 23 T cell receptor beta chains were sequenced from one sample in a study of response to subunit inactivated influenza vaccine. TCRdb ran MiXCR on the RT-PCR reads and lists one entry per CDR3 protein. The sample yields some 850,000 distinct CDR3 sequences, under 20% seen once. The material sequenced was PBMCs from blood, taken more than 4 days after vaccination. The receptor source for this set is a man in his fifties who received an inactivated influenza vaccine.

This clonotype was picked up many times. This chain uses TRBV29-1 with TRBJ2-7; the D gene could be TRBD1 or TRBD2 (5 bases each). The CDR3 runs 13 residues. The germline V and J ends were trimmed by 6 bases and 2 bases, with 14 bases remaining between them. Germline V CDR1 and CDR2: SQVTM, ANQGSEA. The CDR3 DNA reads TGCAGCGTCACCGGGACGGTCACCTACGAGCAGTACTTC. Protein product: CSVTGTVTYEQYF.

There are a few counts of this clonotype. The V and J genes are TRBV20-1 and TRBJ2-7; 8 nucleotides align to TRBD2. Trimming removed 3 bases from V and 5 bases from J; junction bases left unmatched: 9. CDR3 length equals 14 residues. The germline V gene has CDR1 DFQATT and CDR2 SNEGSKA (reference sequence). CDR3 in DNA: TGCAGTGCTAGCCCAGCGGGAGTAAGAAACGAGCAGTACTTC. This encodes CSASPAGVRNEQYF.

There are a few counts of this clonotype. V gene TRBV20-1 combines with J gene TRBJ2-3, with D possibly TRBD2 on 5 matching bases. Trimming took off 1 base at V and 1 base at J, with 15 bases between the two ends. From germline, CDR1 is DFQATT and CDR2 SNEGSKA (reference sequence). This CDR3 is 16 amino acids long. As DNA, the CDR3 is TGCAGTGCTAGAGCCCGCACCGGGCGGGGCACAGATACGCAGTATTTT. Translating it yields CSARARTGRGTDTQYF.

CDR3 DNA: TGTGCCACCAGCAGAGATGGGCGAGCTCGTTCACCCCTCCACTTT. Its protein is CATSRDGRARSPLHF. The rearrangement links TRBV15 to TRBJ1-6, with D unresolved. This CDR3 contains 15 residues. Trimming shortened V by 0 bases and J by 9 bases, and 12 bases separated the two germline ends. The germline V gene encodes CDR1 LNHNV and CDR2 YYDKDF (reference sequence).

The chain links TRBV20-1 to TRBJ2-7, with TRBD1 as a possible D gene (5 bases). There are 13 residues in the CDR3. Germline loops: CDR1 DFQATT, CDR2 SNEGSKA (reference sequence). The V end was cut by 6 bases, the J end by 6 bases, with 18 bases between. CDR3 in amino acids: CSASTGPLSEQYF. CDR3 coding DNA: TGCAGTGCCAGTACAGGACCATTATCCGAGCAGTACTTC.

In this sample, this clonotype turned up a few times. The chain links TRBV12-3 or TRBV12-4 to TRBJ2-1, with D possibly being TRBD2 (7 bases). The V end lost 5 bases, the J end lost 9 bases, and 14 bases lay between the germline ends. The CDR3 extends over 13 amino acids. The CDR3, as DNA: TGTGCCAGCAGTGGGGGGCGGGAGTTTGAGCAGTTCTTC. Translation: CASSGGREFEQFF.

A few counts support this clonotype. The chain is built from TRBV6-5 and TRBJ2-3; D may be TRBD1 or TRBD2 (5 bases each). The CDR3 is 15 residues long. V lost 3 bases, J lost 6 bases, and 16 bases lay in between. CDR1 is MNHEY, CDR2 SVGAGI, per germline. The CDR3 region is CASSYFRDLGDTQYF. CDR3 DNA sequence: TGTGCCAGCAGTTATTTTCGGGACCTGGGTGATACGCAGTATTTT.

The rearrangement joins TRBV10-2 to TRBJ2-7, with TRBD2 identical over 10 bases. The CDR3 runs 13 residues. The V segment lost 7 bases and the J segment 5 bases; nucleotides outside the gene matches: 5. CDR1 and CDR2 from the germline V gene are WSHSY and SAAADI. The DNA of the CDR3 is TGCGCCAGCAAAGCGGGGGGGCGGAACGAGCAGTACTTC. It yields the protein CASKAGGRNEQYF.

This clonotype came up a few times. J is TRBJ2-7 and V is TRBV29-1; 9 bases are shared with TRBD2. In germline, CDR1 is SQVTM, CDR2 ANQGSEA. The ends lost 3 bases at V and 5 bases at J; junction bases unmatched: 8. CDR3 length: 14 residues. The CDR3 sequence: CSVERISGGNEQYF. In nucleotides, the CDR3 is TGCAGCGTTGAGAGGATTAGCGGGGGTAACGAGCAGTACTTC.

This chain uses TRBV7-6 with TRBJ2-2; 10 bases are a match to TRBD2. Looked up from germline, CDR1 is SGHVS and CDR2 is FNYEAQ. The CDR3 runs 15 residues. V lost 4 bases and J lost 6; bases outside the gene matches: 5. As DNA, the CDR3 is TGTGCCAGCAGCTCCGAGCGGGGGGGCGCCGGGGAGCTGTTTTTT. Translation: CASSSERGGAGELFF. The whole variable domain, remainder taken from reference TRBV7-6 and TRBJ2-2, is GAGVSQSPRYKVTKRGQDVALRCDPISGHVSLYWYRQALGQGPEFLTYFNYEAQQDKSGLPNDRFSAERPEGSISTLTIQRTEQRDSAMYRCASSSERGGAGELFFGEGSRLTVL.

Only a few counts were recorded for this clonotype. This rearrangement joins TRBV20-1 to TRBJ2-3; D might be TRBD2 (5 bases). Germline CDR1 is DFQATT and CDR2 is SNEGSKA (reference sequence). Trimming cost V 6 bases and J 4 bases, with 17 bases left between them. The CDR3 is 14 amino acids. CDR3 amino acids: CSAVLVPRADTQYF. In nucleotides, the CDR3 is TGCAGTGCCGTACTAGTGCCGCGTGCAGATACGCAGTATTTT.

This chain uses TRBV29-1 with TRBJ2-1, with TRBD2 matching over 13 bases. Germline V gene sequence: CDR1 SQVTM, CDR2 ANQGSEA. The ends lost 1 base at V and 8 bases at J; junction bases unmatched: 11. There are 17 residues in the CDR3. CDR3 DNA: TGCAGCGTTGAAGGGACTAGCGGGAGCCCCGAACCCTATGAGCAGTTCTTC. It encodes CSVEGTSGSPEPYEQFF.

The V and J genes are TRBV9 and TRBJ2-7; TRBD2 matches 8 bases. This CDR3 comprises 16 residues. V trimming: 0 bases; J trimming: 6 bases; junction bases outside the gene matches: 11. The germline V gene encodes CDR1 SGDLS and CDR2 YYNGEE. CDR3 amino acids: CASSVDSGAPAGEQYF. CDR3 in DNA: TGTGCCAGCAGCGTAGATAGCGGGGCCCCCGCAGGCGAGCAGTACTTC.

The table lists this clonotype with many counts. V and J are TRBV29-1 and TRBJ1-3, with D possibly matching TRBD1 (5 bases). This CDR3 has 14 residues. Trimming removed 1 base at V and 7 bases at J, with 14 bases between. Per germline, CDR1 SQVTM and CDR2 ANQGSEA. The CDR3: CSVEAAGFGNTIYF. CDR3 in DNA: TGCAGCGTTGAAGCTGCAGGGTTTGGGAACACCATATATTTT.

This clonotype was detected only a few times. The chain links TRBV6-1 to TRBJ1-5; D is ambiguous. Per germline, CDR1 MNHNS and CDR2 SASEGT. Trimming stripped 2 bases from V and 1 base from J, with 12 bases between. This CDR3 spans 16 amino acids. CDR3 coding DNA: TGTGCCAGCAGTGAACGTCAGACCGCGAGCAATCAGCCCCAGCATTTT. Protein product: CASSERQTASNQPQHF.

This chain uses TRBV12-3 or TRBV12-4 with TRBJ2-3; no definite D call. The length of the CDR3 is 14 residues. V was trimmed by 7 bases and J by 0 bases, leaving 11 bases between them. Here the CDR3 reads CASKGVRSTDTQYF. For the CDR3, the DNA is TGTGCCAGCAAGGGCGTAAGAAGCACAGATACGCAGTATTTT.

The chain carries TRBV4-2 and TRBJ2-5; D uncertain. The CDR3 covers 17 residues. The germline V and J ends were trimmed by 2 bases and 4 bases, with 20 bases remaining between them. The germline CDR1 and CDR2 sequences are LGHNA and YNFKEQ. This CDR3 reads CASSQLMANGVGETQYF. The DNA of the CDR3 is TGTGCCAGCAGCCAACTTATGGCGAACGGAGTTGGAGAGACCCAGTACTTC.

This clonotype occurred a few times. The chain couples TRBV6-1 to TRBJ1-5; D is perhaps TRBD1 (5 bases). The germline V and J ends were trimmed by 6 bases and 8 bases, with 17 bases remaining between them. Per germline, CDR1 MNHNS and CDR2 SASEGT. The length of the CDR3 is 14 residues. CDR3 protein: CASSSGTPREPQHF. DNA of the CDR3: TGTGCCAGCAGCTCCGGGACTCCTCGGGAGCCCCAGCATTTT.

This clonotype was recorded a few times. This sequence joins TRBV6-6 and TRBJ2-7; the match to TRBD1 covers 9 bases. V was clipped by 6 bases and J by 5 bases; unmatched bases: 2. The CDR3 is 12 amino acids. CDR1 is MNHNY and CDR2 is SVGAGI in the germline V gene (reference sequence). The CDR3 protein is CASRTGGNEQYF. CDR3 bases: TGTGCCAGCAGGACAGGGGGGAACGAGCAGTACTTC.

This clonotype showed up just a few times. The CDR3 region is CASTRQGRLSPLHF. The CDR3 DNA reads as TGTGCCAGCACCCGACAGGGGCGACTTTCACCCCTCCACTTT. This chain uses TRBV6-2 or TRBV6-3 with TRBJ1-6, with TRBD1 identical over 8 bases. CDR1 is MNHEY and CDR2 is SVGEGT in the germline V gene. The trim removed 7 bases at V and 9 bases at J, leaving 8 bases unmatched. The length of the CDR3 is 14 residues.

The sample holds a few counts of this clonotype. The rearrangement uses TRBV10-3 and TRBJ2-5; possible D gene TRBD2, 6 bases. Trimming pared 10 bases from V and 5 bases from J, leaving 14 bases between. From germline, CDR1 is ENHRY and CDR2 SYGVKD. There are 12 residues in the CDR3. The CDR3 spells CATGRAGETQYF. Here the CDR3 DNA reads TGTGCCACCGGGCGGGCGGGGGAGACCCAGTACTTC.

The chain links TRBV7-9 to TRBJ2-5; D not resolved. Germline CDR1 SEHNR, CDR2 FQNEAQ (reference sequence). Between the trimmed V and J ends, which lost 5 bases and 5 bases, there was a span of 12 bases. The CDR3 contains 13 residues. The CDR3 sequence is CASSGSPGETQYF. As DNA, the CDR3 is TGTGCCAGCAGCGGCTCGCCTGGGGAGACCCAGTACTTC.

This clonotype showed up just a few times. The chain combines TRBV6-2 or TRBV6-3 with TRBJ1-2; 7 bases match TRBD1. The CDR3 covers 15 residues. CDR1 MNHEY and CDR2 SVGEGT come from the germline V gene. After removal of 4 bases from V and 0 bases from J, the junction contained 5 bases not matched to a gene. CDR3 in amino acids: CASSSKGTANYGYTF. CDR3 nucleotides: TGTGCCAGCAGTTCCAAAGGGACAGCTAACTATGGCTACACCTTC.